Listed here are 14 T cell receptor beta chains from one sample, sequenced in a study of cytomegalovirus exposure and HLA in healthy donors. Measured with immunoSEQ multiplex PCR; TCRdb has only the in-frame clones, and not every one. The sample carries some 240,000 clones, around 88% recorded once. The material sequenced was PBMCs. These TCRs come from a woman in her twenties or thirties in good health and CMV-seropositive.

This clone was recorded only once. The CDR3 bases are TGTGCCAGCAGCCCGCGGGGGGCGAGCACTGAAGCTTTCTTT. Its translation is CASSPRGASTEAFF. The gene calls are TRBV7-8 and TRBJ1-1, with D maybe TRBD1 (6 bases). V lost 5 bases and J lost 4, with 14 bases in between. Germline assignment: CDR1 SGHVS and CDR2 FQNEAQ. CDR3 size: 14 residues.

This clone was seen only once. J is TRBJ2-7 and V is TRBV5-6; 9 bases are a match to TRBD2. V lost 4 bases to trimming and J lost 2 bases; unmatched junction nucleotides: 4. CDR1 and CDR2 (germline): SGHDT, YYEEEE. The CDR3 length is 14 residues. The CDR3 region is CASSPLAGTYEQYF. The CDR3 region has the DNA TGTGCCAGCAGCCCCCTAGCGGGAACCTACGAGCAGTACTTC.

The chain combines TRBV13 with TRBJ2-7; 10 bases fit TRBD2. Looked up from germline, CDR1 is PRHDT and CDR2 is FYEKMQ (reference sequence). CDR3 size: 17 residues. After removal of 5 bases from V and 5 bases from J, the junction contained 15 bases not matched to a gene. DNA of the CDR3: TGTGCCAGCAGCACCTTCTCTAGCGGGAGATTGAACCACGAGCAGTACTTC. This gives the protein CASSTFSSGRLNHEQYF.

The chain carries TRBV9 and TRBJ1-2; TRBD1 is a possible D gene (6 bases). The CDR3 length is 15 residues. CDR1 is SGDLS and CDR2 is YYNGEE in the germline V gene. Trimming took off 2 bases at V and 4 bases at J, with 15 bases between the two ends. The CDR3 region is CASSVSRGRAYGYTF. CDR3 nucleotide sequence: TGTGCCAGCAGCGTCTCCAGGGGAAGGGCCTATGGCTACACCTTC.

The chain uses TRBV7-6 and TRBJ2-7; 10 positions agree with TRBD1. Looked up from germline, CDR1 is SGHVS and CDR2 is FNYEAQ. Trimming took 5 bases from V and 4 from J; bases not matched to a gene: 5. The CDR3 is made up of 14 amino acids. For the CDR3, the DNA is TGTGCCAGCAGCCCGGGGACAGGGGATTACGAGCAGTACTTC. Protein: CASSPGTGDYEQYF.

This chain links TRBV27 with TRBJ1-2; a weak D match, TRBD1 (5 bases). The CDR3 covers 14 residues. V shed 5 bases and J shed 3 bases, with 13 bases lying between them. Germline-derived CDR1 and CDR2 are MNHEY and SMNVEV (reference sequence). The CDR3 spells CASSPSGGYYGYTF. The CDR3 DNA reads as TGTGCCAGCAGTCCTTCTGGGGGGTACTATGGCTACACCTTC.

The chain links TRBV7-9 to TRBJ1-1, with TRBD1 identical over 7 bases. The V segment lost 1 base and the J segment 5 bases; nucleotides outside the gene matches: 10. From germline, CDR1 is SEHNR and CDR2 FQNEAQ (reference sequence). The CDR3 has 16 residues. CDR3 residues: CASSLGVGQLRTEAFF. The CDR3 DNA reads TGTGCCAGCAGCTTAGGGGTGGGACAGCTCAGGACTGAAGCTTTCTTT.

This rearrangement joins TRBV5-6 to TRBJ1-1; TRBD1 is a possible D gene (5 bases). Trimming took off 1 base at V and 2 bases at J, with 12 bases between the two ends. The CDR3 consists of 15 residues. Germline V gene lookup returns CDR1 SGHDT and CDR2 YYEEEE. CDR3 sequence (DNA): TGTGCCAGCAGCTTGAGGGGTGGGGCCAACACTGAAGCTTTCTTT. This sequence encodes CASSLRGGANTEAFF. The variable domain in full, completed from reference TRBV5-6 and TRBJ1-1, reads DAGVTQSPTHLIKTRGQQVTLRCSPKSGHDTVSWYQQALGQGPQFIFQYYEEEERQRGNFPDRFSGHQFPNYSSELNVNALLLGDSALYLCASSLRGGANTEAFFGQGTRLTVV.

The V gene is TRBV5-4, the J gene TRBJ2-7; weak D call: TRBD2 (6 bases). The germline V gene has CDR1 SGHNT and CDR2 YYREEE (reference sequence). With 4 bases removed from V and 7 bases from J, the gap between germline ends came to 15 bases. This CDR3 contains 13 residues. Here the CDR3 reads CASSGDSRGEQYF. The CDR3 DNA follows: TGTGCCAGCAGCGGGGATAGCCGGGGGGAGCAGTACTTC. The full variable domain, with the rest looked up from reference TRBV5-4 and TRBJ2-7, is ETGVTQSPTHLIKTRGQQVTLRCSSQSGHNTVSWYQQALGQGPQFIFQYYREEENGRGNFPPRFSGLQFPNYSSELNVNALELDDSALYLCASSGDSRGEQYFGPGTRLTVT.

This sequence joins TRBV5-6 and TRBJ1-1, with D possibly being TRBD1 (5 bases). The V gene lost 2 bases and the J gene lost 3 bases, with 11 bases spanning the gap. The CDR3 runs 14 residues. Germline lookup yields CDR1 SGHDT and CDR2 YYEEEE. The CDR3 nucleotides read TGTGCCAGCAGCTTTCTTCCGACAGACACTGAAGCTTTCTTT. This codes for CASSFLPTDTEAFF.

CDR3 bases: TGCAGCGTTGACGGTGTGGCGGGAGACACCGGGGAGCTGTTTTTT. Protein product: CSVDGVAGDTGELFF. The rearrangement joins TRBV29-1 to TRBJ2-2; 7 bases are a match to TRBD2. Germline loops: CDR1 SQVTM, CDR2 ANQGSEA. The V segment lost 3 bases and the J segment 3 bases; nucleotides outside the gene matches: 7. CDR3 length equals 15 residues.

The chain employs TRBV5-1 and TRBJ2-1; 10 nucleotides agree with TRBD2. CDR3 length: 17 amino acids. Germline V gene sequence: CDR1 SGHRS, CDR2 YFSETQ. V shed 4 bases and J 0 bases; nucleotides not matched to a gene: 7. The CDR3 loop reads CASSPRTSGSSYNEQFF. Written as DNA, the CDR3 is TGCGCCAGCAGCCCAAGGACTAGCGGAAGCTCCTACAATGAGCAGTTCTTC.

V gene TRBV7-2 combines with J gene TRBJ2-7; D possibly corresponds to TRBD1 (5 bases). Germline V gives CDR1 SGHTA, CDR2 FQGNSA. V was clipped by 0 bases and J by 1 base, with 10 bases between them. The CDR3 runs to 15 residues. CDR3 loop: CASSLATAFSYEQYF. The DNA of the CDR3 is TGTGCCAGCAGCTTAGCGACAGCGTTTTCCTACGAGCAGTACTTC.

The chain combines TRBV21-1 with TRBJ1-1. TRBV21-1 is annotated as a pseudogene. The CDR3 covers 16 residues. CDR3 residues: CASSREGRMLNTEAFF. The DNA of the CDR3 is TGTGCCAGCAGCAGGGAGGGCCGGATGCTGAACACTGAAGCTTTCTTT.